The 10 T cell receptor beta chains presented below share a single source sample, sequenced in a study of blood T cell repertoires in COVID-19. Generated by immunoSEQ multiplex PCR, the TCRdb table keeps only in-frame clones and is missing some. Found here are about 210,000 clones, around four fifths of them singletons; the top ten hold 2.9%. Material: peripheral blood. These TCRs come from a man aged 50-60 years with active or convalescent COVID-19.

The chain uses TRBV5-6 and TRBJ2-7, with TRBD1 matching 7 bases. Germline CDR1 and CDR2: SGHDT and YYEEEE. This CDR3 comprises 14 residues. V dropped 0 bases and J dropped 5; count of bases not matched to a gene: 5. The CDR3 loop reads CASSLVDRAHEQYF. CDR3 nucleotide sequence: TGTGCCAGCAGCTTGGTCGACAGGGCCCACGAGCAGTACTTC.

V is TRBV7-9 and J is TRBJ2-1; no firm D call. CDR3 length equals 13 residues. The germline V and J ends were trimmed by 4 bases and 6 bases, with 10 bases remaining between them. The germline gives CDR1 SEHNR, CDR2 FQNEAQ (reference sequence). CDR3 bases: TGTGCCAGCAGCTCGCCGAGCCTCAATGAGCAGTTCTTC. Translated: CASSSPSLNEQFF.

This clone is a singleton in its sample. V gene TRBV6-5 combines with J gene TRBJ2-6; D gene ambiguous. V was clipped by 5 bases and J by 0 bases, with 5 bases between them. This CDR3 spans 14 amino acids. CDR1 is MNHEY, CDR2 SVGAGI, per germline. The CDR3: CASSRSSGANVLTF. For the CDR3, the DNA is TGTGCCAGCAGTAGGAGCTCTGGGGCCAACGTCCTGACTTTC.

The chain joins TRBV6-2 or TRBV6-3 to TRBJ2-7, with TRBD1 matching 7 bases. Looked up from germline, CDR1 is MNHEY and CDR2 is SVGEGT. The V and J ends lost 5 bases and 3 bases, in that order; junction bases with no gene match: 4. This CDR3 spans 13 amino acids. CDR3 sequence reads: CASSRRQGYEQYF. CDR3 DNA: TGTGCCAGCAGTCGAAGACAGGGCTACGAGCAGTACTTC.

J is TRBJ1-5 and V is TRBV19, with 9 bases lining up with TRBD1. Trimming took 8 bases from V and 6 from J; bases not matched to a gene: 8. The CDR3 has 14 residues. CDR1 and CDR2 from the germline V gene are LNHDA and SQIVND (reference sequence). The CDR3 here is CASAGTGNFQPQHF. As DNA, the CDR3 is TGTGCCAGTGCCGGGACAGGGAATTTTCAGCCCCAGCATTTT.

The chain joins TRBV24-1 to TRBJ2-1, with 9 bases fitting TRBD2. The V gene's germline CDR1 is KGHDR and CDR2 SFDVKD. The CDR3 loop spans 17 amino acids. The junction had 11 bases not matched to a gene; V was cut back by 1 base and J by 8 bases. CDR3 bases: TGTGCCACCAGTGATTTCAGTGCGGGAGGGCCACTCGATGAGCAGTTCTTC. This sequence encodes CATSDFSAGGPLDEQFF.

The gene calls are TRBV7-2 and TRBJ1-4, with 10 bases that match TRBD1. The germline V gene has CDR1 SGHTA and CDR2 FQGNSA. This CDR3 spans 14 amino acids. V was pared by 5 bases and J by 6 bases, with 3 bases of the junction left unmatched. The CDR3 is CASSTGTGDEKLFF. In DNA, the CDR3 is TGTGCCAGCAGCACCGGGACAGGGGATGAAAAACTGTTTTTT.

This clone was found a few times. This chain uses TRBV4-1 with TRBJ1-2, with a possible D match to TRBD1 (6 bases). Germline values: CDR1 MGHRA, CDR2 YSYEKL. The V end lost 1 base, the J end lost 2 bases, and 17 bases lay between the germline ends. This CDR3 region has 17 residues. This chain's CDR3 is CASSQVTLRGGNYGYTF. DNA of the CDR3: TGCGCCAGCAGCCAAGTAACCCTAAGGGGGGGGAACTATGGCTACACCTTC.

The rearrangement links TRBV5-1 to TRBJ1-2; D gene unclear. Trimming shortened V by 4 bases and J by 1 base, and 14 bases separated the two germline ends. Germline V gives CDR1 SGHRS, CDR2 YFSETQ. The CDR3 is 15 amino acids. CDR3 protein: CASSSGLQSNYGYTF. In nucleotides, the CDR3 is TGCGCCAGCAGCAGCGGCCTACAGAGTAACTATGGCTACACCTTC.

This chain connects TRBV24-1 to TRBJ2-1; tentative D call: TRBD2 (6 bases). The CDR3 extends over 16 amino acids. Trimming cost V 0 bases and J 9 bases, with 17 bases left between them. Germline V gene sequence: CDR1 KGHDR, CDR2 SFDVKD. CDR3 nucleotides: TGTGCCACCAGTGATTTGAAGGAGGGTGAGATGGGTGAGCAGTTCTTC. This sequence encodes CATSDLKEGEMGEQFF.